This entry features one T cell receptor (beta chain) sequence. This specimen belongs to a study of cytomegalovirus exposure and HLA in healthy donors. CDR1 is MDHEN and CDR2 is SYDVKM in the germline V gene. There are 13 residues in the CDR3. Trimming stripped 6 bases from V and 4 bases from J, with 12 bases between. The PCR made use of 60 Vbeta and 13 Jbeta primers. The data were produced by immunoSEQ multiplex PCR, yet TCRdb's version contains in-frame clones alone and is incomplete. Seen here are 160,000 or so clones, 82% observed once, and the top ten hold 8% to 10%. This clonotype was obtained from a male donor in good health and CMV-seropositive. The rearrangement joins TRBV28 to TRBJ1-2; D perhaps matches TRBD1 (5 bases). Sequencing was performed on PBMCs. CDR3 loop: CASRADSLYGYTF. In nucleotides, the CDR3 is TGTGCCAGCAGAGCCGACAGCCTCTATGGCTACACCTTC.